Listed here is a single TCR beta chain. This table comes from immunoSEQ multiplex PCR, and its TCRdb copy is limited to in-frame clones, with some not included. The repertoire holds 50,000 to 70,000 clones, with around 90% as singletons. V lost 5 bases to trimming and J lost 7 bases; unmatched junction nucleotides: 6. Per the germline V gene, CDR1 is SNHLY and CDR2 is FYNNEI. This CDR3 region has 14 residues. This specimen belongs to a study of blood T cell repertoires in COVID-19. The sequence derives from a human donor with active COVID-19. The donor label of this sample is uncertain. Sequenced: peripheral blood. The V and J genes are TRBV2 and TRBJ1-4; 8 bases line up with TRBD1. In nucleotides, the CDR3 is TGTGCCAGCAGTTGGACAGGGAGACGTGAAAAACTGTTTTTT. Amino acids: CASSWTGRREKLFF.